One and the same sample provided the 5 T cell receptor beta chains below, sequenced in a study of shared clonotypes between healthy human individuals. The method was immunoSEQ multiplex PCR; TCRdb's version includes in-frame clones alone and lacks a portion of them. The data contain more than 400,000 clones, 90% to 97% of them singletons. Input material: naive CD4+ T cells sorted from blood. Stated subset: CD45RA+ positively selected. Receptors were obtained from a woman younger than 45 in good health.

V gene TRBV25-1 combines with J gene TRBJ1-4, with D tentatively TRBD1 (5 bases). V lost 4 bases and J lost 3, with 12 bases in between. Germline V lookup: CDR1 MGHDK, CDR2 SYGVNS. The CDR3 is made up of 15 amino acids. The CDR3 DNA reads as TGTGCCAGCAGTGCAGGGTCGATAGCTAATGAAAAACTGTTTTTT. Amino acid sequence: CASSAGSIANEKLFF.

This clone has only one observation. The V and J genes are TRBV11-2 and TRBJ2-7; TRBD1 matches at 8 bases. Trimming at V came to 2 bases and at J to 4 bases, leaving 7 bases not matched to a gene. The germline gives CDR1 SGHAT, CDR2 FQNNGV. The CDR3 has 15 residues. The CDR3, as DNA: TGTGCCAGCAGCTTATGGGCAGGGGGCATTTACGAGCAGTACTTC. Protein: CASSLWAGGIYEQYF.

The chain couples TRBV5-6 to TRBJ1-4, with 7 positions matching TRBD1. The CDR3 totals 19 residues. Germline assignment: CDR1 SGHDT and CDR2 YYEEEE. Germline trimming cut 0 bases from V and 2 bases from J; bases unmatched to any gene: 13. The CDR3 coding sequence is TGTGCCAGCAGCTTGGTGAGGACAAGGGTACAGGGGACTAATGAAAAACTGTTTTTT. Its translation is CASSLVRTRVQGTNEKLFF.

The CDR3 sequence: CAISRDLNGAFF. The CDR3 DNA reads TGTGCCATCAGTAGGGACCTTAATGGAGCTTTCTTT. The chain couples TRBV10-3 to TRBJ1-1, with D possibly matching TRBD1 (5 bases). The V and J ends lost 5 bases and 10 bases respectively, with 14 bases between them. Germline CDR1 ENHRY, CDR2 SYGVKD. The CDR3 contains 12 residues.

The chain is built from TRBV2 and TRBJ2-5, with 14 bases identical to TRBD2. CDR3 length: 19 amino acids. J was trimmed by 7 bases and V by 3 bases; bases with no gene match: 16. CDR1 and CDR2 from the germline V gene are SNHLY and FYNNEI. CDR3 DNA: TGTGCCAGCAGTGACCAGACTAGCGGGAGGGCCGTTGGGTCCGGGACCCAGTACTTC. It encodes CASSDQTSGRAVGSGTQYF.